This section outlines one T cell receptor (beta chain) sequence together with its context. Repertoires were generated with immunoSEQ multiplex PCR, while TCRdb's copy carries only in-frame clones and drops some. The table records a few hundred thousand clones, 85% of them present only once. The data are from a study of blood T cell repertoires in COVID-19. Recruits, aged about 18 to 100 years, lived in 24 US areas. This receptor was taken from a woman aged 45 to 65 who had recovered from COVID-19. What was sequenced was PBMCs or T cells enriched from blood (not recorded which).

The CDR3 is CASSYSNRDTDTQYF. DNA of the CDR3: TGTGCCAGCAGTTACTCGAACAGAGACACAGATACGCAGTATTTT. This chain joins TRBV6-5 and TRBJ2-3, with D hard to call. CDR3 size: 15 residues. Germline CDR1 and CDR2: MNHEY and SVGAGI. The V gene lost 0 bases and the J gene lost 2 bases, with 9 bases spanning the gap.